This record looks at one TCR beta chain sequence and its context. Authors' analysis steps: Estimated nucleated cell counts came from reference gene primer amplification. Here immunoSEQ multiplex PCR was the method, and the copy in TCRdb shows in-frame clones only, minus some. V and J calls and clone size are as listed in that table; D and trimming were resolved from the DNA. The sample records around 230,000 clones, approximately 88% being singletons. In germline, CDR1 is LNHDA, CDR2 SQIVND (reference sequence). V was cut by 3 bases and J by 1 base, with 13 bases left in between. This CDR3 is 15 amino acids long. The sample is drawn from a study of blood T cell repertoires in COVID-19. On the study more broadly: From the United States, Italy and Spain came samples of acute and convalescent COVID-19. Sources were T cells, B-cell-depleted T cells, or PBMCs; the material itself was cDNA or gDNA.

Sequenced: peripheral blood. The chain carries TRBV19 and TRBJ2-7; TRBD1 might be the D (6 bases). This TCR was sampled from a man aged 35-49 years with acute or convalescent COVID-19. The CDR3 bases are TGTGCCAGTAGTATGGAGGCAGGGGTATCCTACGAGCAGTACTTC. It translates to CASSMEAGVSYEQYF.